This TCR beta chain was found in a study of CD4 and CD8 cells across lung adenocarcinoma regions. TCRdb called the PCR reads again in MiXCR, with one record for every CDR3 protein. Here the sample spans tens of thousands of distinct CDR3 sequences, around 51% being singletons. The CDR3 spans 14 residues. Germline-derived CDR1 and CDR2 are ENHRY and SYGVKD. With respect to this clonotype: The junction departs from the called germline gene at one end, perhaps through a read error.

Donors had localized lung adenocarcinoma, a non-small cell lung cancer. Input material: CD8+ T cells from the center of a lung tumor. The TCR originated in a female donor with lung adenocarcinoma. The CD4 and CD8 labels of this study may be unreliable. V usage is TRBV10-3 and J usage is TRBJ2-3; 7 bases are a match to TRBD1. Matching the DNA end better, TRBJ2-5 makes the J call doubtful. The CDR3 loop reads CAGKGAGEREIQYF. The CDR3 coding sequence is TGTGCGGGGAAGGGGGCGGGTGAGCGAGAGATCCAGTACTTC.